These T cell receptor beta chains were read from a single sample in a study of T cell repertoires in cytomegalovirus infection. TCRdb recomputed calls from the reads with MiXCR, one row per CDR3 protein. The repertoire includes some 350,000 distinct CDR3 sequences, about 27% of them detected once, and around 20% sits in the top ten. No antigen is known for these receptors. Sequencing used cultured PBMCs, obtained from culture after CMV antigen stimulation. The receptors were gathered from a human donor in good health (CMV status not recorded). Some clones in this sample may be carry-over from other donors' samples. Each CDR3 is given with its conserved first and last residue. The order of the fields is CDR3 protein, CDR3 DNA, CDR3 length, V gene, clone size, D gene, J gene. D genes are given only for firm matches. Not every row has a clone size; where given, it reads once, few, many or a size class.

CDR3: CASSNTPGLTGELFF
DNA: TGTGCCAGCAGCAACACCCCAGGGCTCACCGGGGAGCTGTTTTTT
length: 15
V: TRBV5-3
size: -
D: -
J: TRBJ2-2

CDR3: CAGGSYNEQFF
DNA: TGTGCTGGAGGCAGTTACAATGAGCAGTTCTTC
length: 11
V: TRBV30
size: -
D: -
J: TRBJ2-1

CDR3: CSASGSFGTDTQYF
DNA: TGCAGTGCTAGTGGTTCGTTCGGGACAGATACGCAGTATTTT
length: 14
V: TRBV20-1
size: once
D: -
J: TRBJ2-3

CDR3: CASRPDGEETEAFF
DNA: TGTGCCAGCAGGCCCGACGGGGAAGAGACTGAAGCTTTCTTT
length: 14
V: TRBV12-3/TRBV12-4
size: -
D: -
J: TRBJ1-1

CDR3: CASSQARSDYEQFF
DNA: TGCGCCAGCAGCCAAGCCCGAAGCGATTATGAGCAGTTCTTC
length: 14
V: TRBV4-1
size: -
D: -
J: TRBJ2-1

CDR3: CASSSRGGAYEQYF
DNA: TGTGCCAGCAGCTCAAGGGGGGGCGCCTACGAGCAGTACTTC
length: 14
V: TRBV7-8
size: many
D: -
J: TRBJ2-7

CDR3: CASRAGTSYNEQFF
DNA: TGTGCCAGCCGGGCGGGGACATCCTACAATGAGCAGTTCTTC
length: 14
V: TRBV28
size: -
D: -
J: TRBJ2-1

CDR3: CASGRPPRGDYNEQFF
DNA: TGTGCCAGCGGGCGGCCACCGAGGGGGGACTACAATGAGCAGTTCTTC
length: 16
V: TRBV12-3/TRBV12-4
size: many
D: -
J: TRBJ2-1

CDR3: CASSRTGVHPYEQYF
DNA: TGTGCCAGCTCAAGGACAGGGGTGCACCCCTACGAGCAGTACTTC
length: 15
V: TRBV18
size: -
D: TRBD1
J: TRBJ2-7

CDR3: CASSVRTGRATEAFF
DNA: TGTGCCAGCAGCGTTCGTACAGGGAGGGCCACTGAAGCTTTCTTT
length: 15
V: TRBV2
size: few
D: -
J: TRBJ1-1

CDR3: CASSPPLKGAPYTAELTGELFF
DNA: TGTGCCAGCAGTCCCCCCTTAAAAGGGGCCCCCTATACGGCTGAATTGACCGGGGAGCTGTTTTTT
length: 22
V: TRBV6-8
size: -
D: -
J: TRBJ2-2

CDR3: CASSSGPPYLTGTYGYTF
DNA: TGTGCCAGCAGCTCCGGCCCGCCTTATCTGACAGGGACGTATGGCTACACCTTC
length: 18
V: TRBV7-2
size: -
D: TRBD1
J: TRBJ1-2

CDR3: CASTPSSMNTEAFF
DNA: TGCGCCAGCACGCCTTCAAGCATGAACACTGAAGCTTTCTTT
length: 14
V: TRBV5-1
size: once
D: -
J: TRBJ1-1

CDR3: CASSFMETYEQYF
DNA: TGTGCCAGCAGCTTTATGGAGACCTACGAGCAGTACTTC
length: 13
V: TRBV7-9
size: -
D: -
J: TRBJ2-7

CDR3: CSAGRFMNTEAFF
DNA: TGCAGTGCCGGAAGATTCATGAACACTGAAGCTTTCTTT
length: 13
V: TRBV20-1
size: -
D: -
J: TRBJ1-1

CDR3: CASSTLLAGADTQYF
DNA: TGTGCCAGCAGCACCCTCCTAGCGGGAGCAGATACGCAGTATTTT
length: 15
V: TRBV9
size: -
D: TRBD2
J: TRBJ2-3

CDR3: CASSFSSNNEQFF
DNA: TGTGCCAGCAGCTTCAGCTCAAACAATGAGCAGTTCTTC
length: 13
V: TRBV7-3
size: -
D: -
J: TRBJ2-1

CDR3: CASSSGTGKETQYF
DNA: TGTGCCAGCAGTTCCGGGACAGGGAAAGAGACCCAGTACTTC
length: 14
V: TRBV12-3/TRBV12-4
size: few
D: TRBD1
J: TRBJ2-5

CDR3: CASSYGQGGRGDQPQHF
DNA: TGTGCCAGCAGTTACGGACAGGGTGGGCGGGGGGATCAGCCCCAGCATTTT
length: 17
V: TRBV6-6
size: -
D: TRBD1
J: TRBJ1-5

CDR3: CSANSNDRYTF
DNA: TGCAGTGCTAACAGCAATGATCGCTACACCTTC
length: 11
V: TRBV20-1
size: few
D: -
J: TRBJ1-2

CDR3: CASSLDSGAREQYF
DNA: TGTGCCAGCAGCTTGGATTCAGGGGCGCGCGAGCAGTACTTC
length: 14
V: TRBV7-2
size: -
D: -
J: TRBJ2-7

CDR3: CASSLWSGGAGNQPQHF
DNA: TGTGCCAGCAGCTTGTGGTCGGGGGGGGCAGGCAATCAGCCCCAGCATTTT
length: 17
V: TRBV5-4
size: -
D: -
J: TRBJ1-5

CDR3: CASSSMSTGELFF
DNA: TGTGCCAGCAGCTCGATGAGCACCGGGGAGCTGTTTTTT
length: 13
V: TRBV5-4
size: -
D: -
J: TRBJ2-2

CDR3: CSVETNEKLFF
DNA: TGCAGCGTTGAGACTAATGAAAAACTGTTTTTT
length: 11
V: TRBV29-1
size: many
D: -
J: TRBJ1-4

CDR3: CAIREDGTSFNEQFF
DNA: TGTGCCATCAGGGAAGACGGGACTAGCTTCAATGAGCAGTTCTTC
length: 15
V: TRBV10-3
size: -
D: TRBD2
J: TRBJ2-1

CDR3: CASRENVLYEQYF
DNA: TGTGCCAGCAGAGAGAATGTCCTGTACGAGCAGTACTTC
length: 13
V: TRBV2
size: few
D: -
J: TRBJ2-7

CDR3: CASMGLAPPLLEAFF
DNA: TGTGCCAGTATGGGGCTCGCTCCCCCACTATTAGAAGCTTTCTTT
length: 15
V: TRBV19
size: few
D: -
J: TRBJ1-1

CDR3: CASSTRSHPPNTGELFF
DNA: TGTGCCAGTAGTACTAGGAGCCACCCTCCGAACACCGGGGAGCTGTTTTTT
length: 17
V: TRBV19
size: -
D: -
J: TRBJ2-2

CDR3: CASSFREYAEQYF
DNA: TGTGCCAGCAGCTTCAGGGAGTACGCCGAGCAGTACTTC
length: 13
V: TRBV5-4
size: -
D: -
J: TRBJ2-7

CDR3: CASSRGGSPSGNTIYF
DNA: TGTGCCAGCAGCCGGGGGGGCAGTCCCTCTGGAAACACCATATATTTT
length: 16
V: TRBV5-4
size: many
D: -
J: TRBJ1-3

CDR3: CASSPLGAGVRFF
DNA: TGTGCCAGCAGCCCCCTAGGGGCGGGAGTTCGGTTCTTC
length: 13
V: TRBV7-2
size: few
D: TRBD2
J: TRBJ2-1

CDR3: CASSPWGTGGDNQPQHF
DNA: TGTGCCAGCAGCCCATGGGGGACAGGGGGCGACAATCAGCCCCAGCATTTT
length: 17
V: TRBV11-2
size: few
D: TRBD1
J: TRBJ1-5

CDR3: CSARGTGALQETQYF
DNA: TGCAGTGCTAGAGGGACCGGGGCCCTACAAGAGACCCAGTACTTC
length: 15
V: TRBV20-1
size: few
D: -
J: TRBJ2-5

CDR3: CASSPTAGTGSPLNYGYTF
DNA: TGTGCCAGCTCACCTACTGCCGGGACAGGTTCCCCCCTCAACTATGGCTACACCTTC
length: 19
V: TRBV18
size: -
D: TRBD1
J: TRBJ1-2

CDR3: CASTLEGNYGYTF
DNA: TGTGCCAGTACCTTAGAGGGAAACTATGGCTACACCTTC
length: 13
V: TRBV19
size: few
D: -
J: TRBJ1-2

CDR3: CASSEERAVGYTF
DNA: TGTGCCAGCAGCGAAGAGAGGGCGGTGGGCTACACCTTC
length: 13
V: TRBV7-9
size: few
D: -
J: TRBJ1-2

CDR3: CASRSHWGNTEAFF
DNA: TGTGCCAGCAGATCCCATTGGGGGAACACTGAAGCTTTCTTT
length: 14
V: TRBV6-5
size: -
D: -
J: TRBJ1-1

CDR3: CASSSGTRNYGYTF
DNA: TGTGCCAGCAGCTCCGGGACGCGGAACTATGGCTACACCTTC
length: 14
V: TRBV7-9
size: many
D: -
J: TRBJ1-2

CDR3: CAIPLPGAPGANVLTF
DNA: TGTGCCATCCCACTACCGGGAGCTCCAGGGGCCAACGTCCTGACTTTC
length: 16
V: TRBV7-9
size: once
D: -
J: TRBJ2-6

CDR3: CASSRLAAVYDTQYF
DNA: TGTGCCAGTAGTCGGCTGGCGGCTGTGTACGATACGCAGTATTTT
length: 15
V: TRBV19
size: -
D: -
J: TRBJ2-3

CDR3: CAISAQGGVTEAFF
DNA: TGTGCCATCAGTGCACAGGGGGGGGTCACTGAAGCTTTCTTT
length: 14
V: TRBV10-3
size: few
D: TRBD1
J: TRBJ1-1

CDR3: CASSSGLADYNEQFF
DNA: TGTGCCAGCAGCTCGGGACTAGCGGATTACAATGAGCAGTTCTTC
length: 15
V: TRBV7-3
size: many
D: TRBD2
J: TRBJ2-1

CDR3: CASSLERDRANTGELFF
DNA: TGTGCCAGCAGCTTAGAGAGGGACAGGGCGAACACCGGGGAGCTGTTTTTT
length: 17
V: TRBV11-2
size: -
D: TRBD1
J: TRBJ2-2

CDR3: CASRDRDYNSPLHF
DNA: TGTGCCAGTCGGGACAGGGATTATAATTCACCCCTCCACTTT
length: 14
V: TRBV19
size: few
D: TRBD1
J: TRBJ1-6

CDR3: CASTTSGGYQPQHF
DNA: TGTGCCAGCACCACGTCAGGGGGATATCAGCCCCAGCATTTT
length: 14
V: TRBV6-6
size: few
D: TRBD1
J: TRBJ1-5

CDR3: CASSAGGYSNQPQHF
DNA: TGTGCCAGCAGCGCCGGGGGTTATAGCAATCAGCCCCAGCATTTT
length: 15
V: TRBV5-6
size: few
D: -
J: TRBJ1-5

CDR3: CASSLGSGIYEQYF
DNA: TGTGCCAGCAGCTTAGGGAGCGGGATTTACGAGCAGTACTTC
length: 14
V: TRBV7-2
size: -
D: TRBD2
J: TRBJ2-7